This T cell receptor (beta chain) is from a study of cytomegalovirus exposure and HLA in healthy donors. The CDR3 totals 13 residues. The germline V gene has CDR1 SGHNT and CDR2 YENEEA. Trimming pared 6 bases from V and 5 bases from J, leaving 13 bases between. The PCR made use of 60 Vbeta and 13 Jbeta primers. Study processing details: Some 80 million unique TCR beta chains, 9 million to 11 million shared, were counted in a later analysis. Sequencing was performed with immunoSEQ multiplex PCR; in TCRdb, only in-frame clones are kept and a portion is missing. V, J and clone size reflect that table, while D and trimming were determined from the DNA. The sample has around 170,000 clones; about 80% are singletons.

Sequenced sample: PBMCs. This clonotype was sampled from a man aged 40-49 years in good health and CMV-seronegative. The rearrangement uses TRBV11-3 and TRBJ2-5; no clear D. The CDR3 region is CASSVFTEETQYF. CDR3 DNA: TGTGCCAGCAGTGTCTTTACAGAGGAGACCCAGTACTTC.